This T cell receptor beta chain comes out of a study of CXCR3-negative and CXCR3-positive naive CD8 T cells. Whole-study findings and limits: Naive cells with CXCR3 showed TRB CDR3s that were more hydrophobic than those in CXCR3-negative naive cells.

Points on this clonotype: Its antigen remains unidentified.

The CDR3 spans 14 residues. The V gene's germline CDR1 is MGHRA and CDR2 YSYEKL. UMI-tagged TRB cDNA libraries were built via 5' RACE. TCRdb reprocessed the 5' RACE reads and stores each CDR3 protein as one record, lacking DNA. The data include over 95,000 distinct CDR3 sequences; the top ten clones carry approximately 0.38%. This TCR was sampled from a human donor in good health. Some clones in this sample may be carry-over from other donors' samples. The chain is built from TRBV4-1 and TRBJ2-7; the D call of TRBD1 rests on TCRdb alone, since no DNA is present to check it. The sequencing sample was made of naive CXCR3+ CD8+ T cells from blood. Subset given: CD45RO-CCR7+CD27+CD95- naive CD8+ T cells expressing CXCR3 (TNR3+). This chain's CDR3 is CASSQSGASYEQYF.